The sequence of this TCR beta chain was determined in a study of shared clonotypes between healthy human individuals. Whole-study results and caveats: Donor scarcity curtailed the genetic and exposure-history diversity represented herein. Sequencing depth was expected to affect clonotype sharing among donors.

The V and J ends lost 7 bases and 0 bases respectively, with 13 bases between them. This CDR3 is built from 14 residues. From germline, CDR1 is LNHDA and CDR2 SQIVND (reference sequence). On this clone itself: Antigen: not known.

Only in-frame clones appear in the TCRdb table, and some are missing; sequencing was by immunoSEQ multiplex PCR. The sample has approximately 470,000 clones; about 72% are singletons. Healthy HIV-negative adults with no recent acute infections or vaccinations were recruited as donors. What was sequenced was PBMCs. The chain couples TRBV19 to TRBJ2-7; tentatively, D is TRBD2 (5 bases). The TCR originated in a woman in her thirties or forties in good health. Some clones in this sample may be carry-over from other donors' samples. This CDR3 is CASKSGLLSYEQYF. Here the CDR3 DNA reads TGTGCCAGTAAATCAGGACTTCTCTCCTACGAGCAGTACTTC.